The 30 T cell receptor beta chains in this list originate from one sample, sequenced in a study of cytomegalovirus exposure and HLA in healthy donors. Researchers ran the PCR with 60 Vbeta and 13 Jbeta primers. TCRdb's copy holds only in-frame clones and misses some; the assay was immunoSEQ multiplex PCR. The sample has 180,000 or so clones; more than 65% are singletons. Specimen: PBMCs. These receptors all stem from a woman in her 30s in good health and CMV-seropositive.

The genes are TRBV6-6 and TRBJ1-3, with D maybe TRBD1 (5 bases). The germline CDR1 and CDR2 sequences are MNHNY and SVGAGI (reference sequence). This CDR3 is 15 amino acids long. Trimming left V 8 bases short and J 2 bases short, with 16 bases between. This CDR3 is CASVLREGPGNTIYF. The CDR3 coding sequence is TGTGCCAGCGTCTTGAGGGAGGGGCCTGGAAACACCATATATTTT.

The chain recombines TRBV28 with TRBJ2-2; a weak D match, TRBD2 (7 bases). Germline V gives CDR1 MDHEN, CDR2 SYDVKM. Trimming removed 10 bases from V and 8 bases from J, with 20 bases in between. This CDR3 has 14 residues. CDR3 residues: CAIQGGALTGELFF. The CDR3, as DNA: TGTGCCATCCAAGGGGGGGCCCTGACAGGGGAGCTGTTTTTT.

This clone was seen just once. The chain has TRBV5-4 and TRBJ1-6; TRBD1 matches at 7 bases. This CDR3 spans 16 amino acids. Germline assignment: CDR1 SGHNT and CDR2 YYREEE (reference sequence). Unmatched junction bases numbered 11, after V lost 2 bases and J lost 9 bases. CDR3 nucleotides: TGTGCCAGCAGCTTTACGACAGGGTCGGTATTTTCACCCCTCCACTTT. Translating gives CASSFTTGSVFSPLHF.

V gene TRBV15 combines with J gene TRBJ2-3, with 7 bases matching TRBD2. The CDR3 is 15 amino acids. The V and J ends lost 2 bases and 6 bases, in that order; junction bases with no gene match: 8. Germline CDR1 and CDR2: LNHNV and YYDKDF (reference sequence). The CDR3 nucleotides read TGTGCCACCAGCAGACGGGGGGTCCAGTGGGATACGCAGTATTTT. As protein: CATSRRGVQWDTQYF.

J is TRBJ1-1 and V is TRBV28, with 7 bases fitting TRBD1. The length of the CDR3 is 15 residues. Germline CDR1 reads MDHEN; CDR2 reads SYDVKM. The V segment lost 3 bases and the J segment 0 bases; nucleotides outside the gene matches: 4. The CDR3 region has the DNA TGTGCCAGCAGTTTGGCTGGACAGGTGAACACTGAAGCTTTCTTT. Protein: CASSLAGQVNTEAFF.

The rearrangement uses TRBV11-3 and TRBJ1-3; D remains ambiguous. Deletions cut 2 bases from V and 0 bases from J, with 11 bases between. The CDR3 contains 16 residues. CDR1 is SGHNT and CDR2 is YENEEA in the germline V gene. CDR3 nucleotide sequence: TGTGCCAGCAGCTTACGCGGTCAGATCTCTGGAAACACCATATATTTT. Amino acid sequence: CASSLRGQISGNTIYF.

This chain connects TRBV7-8 to TRBJ1-6; D unclear. V lost 1 base and J lost 6, with 10 bases in between. The CDR3 is 15 residues long. CDR1 and CDR2 from the germline V gene are SGHVS and FQNEAQ. The DNA of the CDR3 is TGTGCCAGCAGCTTAGAGGCAGGAACTAATTCACCCCTCCACTTT. This translates into CASSLEAGTNSPLHF. The complete variable domain, with remaining parts taken from reference TRBV7-8 and TRBJ1-6, reads GAGVSQSPRYKVAKRGQDVALRCDPISGHVSLFWYQQALGQGPEFLTYFQNEAQLDKSGLPSDRFFAERPEGSVSTLKIQRTQQEDSAVYLCASSLEAGTNSPLHFGNGTRLTVT.

In this sample, this clone turned up a few times. At the DNA level, this CDR3 is encoded by other sequences in the same sample as well. The chain combines TRBV9 with TRBJ2-1, with D possibly TRBD1 on 6 matching bases. Germline V gives CDR1 SGDLS, CDR2 YYNGEE. With 2 bases removed from V and 0 bases from J, the gap between germline ends came to 9 bases. CDR3 length: 15 amino acids. CDR3 nucleotide sequence: TGTGCCAGCAGCGTTGAGGACAGCTCCTACAATGAGCAGTTCTTC. Protein product: CASSVEDSSYNEQFF.

J is TRBJ1-6 and V is TRBV5-6; 7 bases are shared with TRBD1. Trimming cost V 4 bases and J 7 bases; bases outside gene matches: 2. Germline CDR1 and CDR2: SGHDT and YYEEEE. There are 13 residues in the CDR3. The chain's CDR3 is CASSRGRNSPLHF. The CDR3 bases are TGTGCCAGCAGCAGGGGGCGGAATTCACCCCTCCACTTT.

About this clone itself: A read error may account for a junction end that differs from germline. The chain carries TRBV7-9 and TRBJ2-7; TRBD2 is a possible D gene (6 bases). Germline assignment: CDR1 SEHNR and CDR2 FQNEAQ (reference sequence). The CDR3 has 14 amino acids. DNA for the CDR3: TGTTCCAGCAGCTTAGAAATGCGGGGAAAGGAGCAGTACTTC. This translates into CSSSLEMRGKEQYF.

The chain employs TRBV5-1 and TRBJ2-7; 9 bases are a match to TRBD2. V shed 7 bases, J shed 0 bases, and the junction held 8 bases outside the gene matches. Germline V lookup: CDR1 SGHRS, CDR2 YFSETQ. CDR3 size: 15 residues. CDR3 nucleotides: TGCGCCAGCGCTCATTCAGCGGGGGGCTCCTACGAGCAGTACTTC. Its translation is CASAHSAGGSYEQYF.

This clone was counted a few times. V gene TRBV5-1 combines with J gene TRBJ2-5, with TRBD2 matching 11 bases. CDR1 and CDR2 from the germline V gene are SGHRS and YFSETQ. The CDR3 has 18 amino acids. Germline trimming cut 2 bases from V and 2 bases from J; bases unmatched to any gene: 11. The CDR3 here is CASSFPASGGPFQETQYF. CDR3 bases: TGCGCCAGCAGCTTTCCAGCTAGCGGGGGGCCCTTTCAAGAGACCCAGTACTTC.

This rearrangement joins TRBV4-2 to TRBJ2-3, with unresolved D. The germline gives CDR1 LGHNA, CDR2 YNFKEQ. The CDR3 length is 14 residues. V shed 0 bases and J shed 6 bases, with 10 bases lying between them. Here the CDR3 DNA reads TGTGCCAGCAGCCAAGATCGGTCCTCGGATACGCAGTATTTT. It encodes CASSQDRSSDTQYF.

V usage is TRBV15 and J usage is TRBJ2-3; TRBD2 aligns across 8 bases. Germline values: CDR1 LNHNV, CDR2 YYDKDF (reference sequence). This CDR3 comprises 14 residues. V lost 6 bases and J lost 8; bases outside the gene matches: 10. CDR3 sequence (DNA): TGTGCCACCAGAGCGGGGGCCAAAGTAGGTACGCAGTATTTT. Translation gives CATRAGAKVGTQYF.

The V and J genes are TRBV6-5 and TRBJ2-2; the D gene is possibly TRBD1 (5 bases). The CDR3 spans 12 residues. Per germline, CDR1 MNHEY and CDR2 SVGAGI. The germline V and J ends were trimmed by 5 bases and 6 bases, with 7 bases remaining between them. The CDR3 sequence is CASSAGPGELFF. For the CDR3, the DNA is TGTGCCAGCAGTGCAGGGCCCGGGGAGCTGTTTTTT.

The CDR3 bases are TGTGCCAGCAGCGGTACCGGGACTAGCTCTGACGAGCAGTACTTC. This encodes CASSGTGTSSDEQYF. This chain links TRBV9 with TRBJ2-7, with 9 bases aligning to TRBD2. Germline CDR1 and CDR2: SGDLS and YYNGEE. The V gene end was trimmed by 3 bases and the J gene end by 5 bases; junction bases not matched to a gene: 9. The CDR3 runs 15 residues. The complete variable domain, with remaining parts taken from reference TRBV9 and TRBJ2-7, reads DSGVTQTPKHLITATGQRVTLRCSPRSGDLSVYWYQQSLDQGLQFLIQYYNGEERAKGNILERFSAQQFPDLHSELNLSSLELGDSALYFCASSGTGTSSDEQYFGPGTRLTVT.

This rearrangement joins TRBV30 to TRBJ2-5, with D tentatively TRBD2 (7 bases). V was cut by 1 base and J by 4 bases, with 10 bases left in between. The CDR3 spans 13 residues. From germline, CDR1 is GTSNPN and CDR2 SVGIG (reference sequence). Here the CDR3 reads CAWSEGGGETQYF. CDR3 coding DNA: TGTGCCTGGAGTGAGGGGGGGGGAGAGACCCAGTACTTC.

The CDR3 reads CASSPRTGVSTDTQYF. CDR3 bases: TGTGCCAGCAGCCCGAGGACAGGGGTTAGCACAGATACGCAGTATTTT. The gene calls are TRBV11-3 and TRBJ2-3; 9 bases match TRBD1. CDR1 and CDR2 (germline): SGHNT, YENEEA. Germline trimming cut 5 bases from V and 0 bases from J; bases unmatched to any gene: 6. The CDR3 has 16 residues.

The CDR3 reads CAIAGPSYEQYF. CDR3 nucleotide sequence: TGTGCCATCGCGGGACCCTCCTACGAGCAGTACTTC. This rearrangement joins TRBV7-9 to TRBJ2-7, with D tentatively TRBD2 (6 bases). CDR3 length: 12 amino acids. Germline-derived CDR1 and CDR2 are SEHNR and FQNEAQ (reference sequence). The V end lost 10 bases, the J end lost 0 bases, and 10 bases lay between the germline ends.

The chain employs TRBV19 and TRBJ1-1, with TRBD1 matching 7 bases. Trimming at V came to 6 bases and at J to 1 base, leaving 5 bases not matched to a gene. CDR1 and CDR2 from the germline V gene are LNHDA and SQIVND (reference sequence). This CDR3 is 14 amino acids long. CDR3 residues: CASRGTAPNTEAFF. CDR3 DNA sequence: TGTGCCAGTAGGGGGACAGCCCCGAACACTGAAGCTTTCTTT.

V and J are TRBV30 and TRBJ1-3; D not resolved. Trimming took off 2 bases at V and 2 bases at J, with 13 bases between the two ends. CDR1 and CDR2 from the germline V gene are GTSNPN and SVGIG (reference sequence). CDR3 size: 15 residues. The CDR3 nucleotides are TGTGCCTGGAGTATCTTCCGAAGCCCTGGAAACACCATATATTTT. It encodes CAWSIFRSPGNTIYF.

The genes are TRBV28 and TRBJ1-2, with D tentatively TRBD1 (6 bases). The CDR3 sequence is 15 residues long. Between the trimmed V and J ends, which lost 5 bases and 8 bases, there was a span of 21 bases. Germline V gene sequence: CDR1 MDHEN, CDR2 SYDVKM. The CDR3 nucleotides are TGTGCCAGCAGTGCCCCGGACAGCACTCGGCGGGGCTACACCTTC. The encoded protein is CASSAPDSTRRGYTF.

The chain couples TRBV11-2 to TRBJ2-1, with D perhaps matching TRBD2 (7 bases). In germline, CDR1 is SGHAT, CDR2 FQNNGV. This CDR3 contains 15 residues. The germline V and J ends were trimmed by 5 bases and 4 bases, with 15 bases remaining between them. The chain's CDR3 is CASSERGGPYNEQFF. The CDR3 DNA follows: TGTGCCAGCAGCGAAAGGGGGGGACCTTACAATGAGCAGTTCTTC.

The chain employs TRBV27 and TRBJ2-7, with a weak D call TRBD1 (5 bases). Germline assignment: CDR1 MNHEY and CDR2 SMNVEV (reference sequence). Trimming shortened V by 6 bases and J by 2 bases, and 23 bases separated the two germline ends. CDR3 length: 17 residues. The CDR3 DNA reads TGTGCCAGCAGCGCTGCCATGGTGGGCAGGGCGACCTACGAGCAGTACTTC. This gives the protein CASSAAMVGRATYEQYF.

This clone occurred once. This sequence joins TRBV28 and TRBJ2-7; 11 bases are shared with TRBD1. V dropped 4 bases and J dropped 5; count of bases not matched to a gene: 7. The V gene's germline CDR1 is MDHEN and CDR2 SYDVKM. CDR3 size: 15 residues. CDR3 protein: CASSSGGQGVDEQYF. CDR3 nucleotide sequence: TGTGCCAGCAGTTCCGGGGGACAGGGGGTAGACGAGCAGTACTTC.

V usage is TRBV5-4 and J usage is TRBJ1-2; D is perhaps TRBD1 (5 bases). From germline, CDR1 is SGHNT and CDR2 YYREEE (reference sequence). Trimming left V 2 bases short and J 8 bases short, with 19 bases between. This CDR3 is built from 15 residues. CDR3 DNA: TGTGCCAGCAGCTTACGACAGCGTAGTTCTGTGGGCTACACCTTC. Protein sequence: CASSLRQRSSVGYTF.

This clone has a single count. This sequence joins TRBV4-3 and TRBJ2-5; TRBD2 aligns across 11 bases. There are 18 residues in the CDR3. CDR1 and CDR2 from the germline V gene are LGHNA and YSLEER. V lost 0 bases to trimming and J lost 4 bases; unmatched junction nucleotides: 10. CDR3 sequence: CASSQEASGGLYLETQYF. The CDR3 region has the DNA TGCGCCAGCAGCCAAGAGGCTAGCGGGGGGTTATACTTAGAGACCCAGTACTTC.

The chain recombines TRBV4-3 with TRBJ2-7, with D possibly matching TRBD2 (6 bases). Germline V gene sequence: CDR1 LGHNA, CDR2 YSLEER. The CDR3 is 18 residues long. V lost 0 bases to trimming and J lost 0 bases, with 18 bases between them. This chain's CDR3 is CASSQDPGRGVSSYEQYF. The CDR3 coding sequence is TGCGCCAGCAGCCAAGATCCGGGGCGCGGGGTGAGCTCCTACGAGCAGTACTTC.

The V gene is TRBV13, the J gene TRBJ2-1; 9 bases agree with TRBD2. V lost 6 bases to trimming and J lost 6 bases; unmatched junction nucleotides: 6. The CDR3 has 14 residues. Germline V gives CDR1 PRHDT, CDR2 FYEKMQ (reference sequence). The CDR3 coding sequence is TGTGCCAGCAGTGGGCGGGGGGGTTTCAATGAGCAGTTCTTC. It is translated as CASSGRGGFNEQFF.

This chain uses TRBV2 with TRBJ1-5; 7 bases align to TRBD1. The CDR3 spans 18 residues. The germline CDR1 and CDR2 sequences are SNHLY and FYNNEI. Losses at the gene ends were 3 bases for V and 2 bases for J; bases not matched to a gene: 13. CDR3 residues: CASSEDPGQDEGNQPQHF. As DNA, the CDR3 is TGTGCCAGCAGTGAGGACCCAGGACAGGACGAGGGCAATCAGCCCCAGCATTTT.